The present T cell receptor (beta chain) was sequenced within a study of CD8+ T cells in alopecia areata. The overall study: In an open-label trial, patients got 5 to 10 mg tofacitinib twice daily. Whole-study results and caveats: Clonality in lesional scalp, especially alopecia totalis/universalis, exceeded that of normal scalp.

Peripheral blood samples and lesional scalp punch biopsies were obtained from alopecia areata patients. PBMCs provided sorted CD4+ and CD8+ T cells. On this clone: Its antigen is currently unknown.

TCR sequencing used cDNA made by reverse transcription of extracted RNA. Profiling relied on immunoSEQ multiplex PCR, and the TCRdb table lists in-frame clones only, not all of them. The table has approximately 150,000 clones, roughly 70% seen once. Source: CD8+ T cells sorted from blood, taken at week 0. This TCR derives from a human donor with alopecia areata.

The CDR3 DNA is TGCGCCAGCTGCCAGTGGGGGGCCGGAGATACGCAGTATTTT. It specifies CASCQWGAGDTQYF. This rearrangement joins TRBV5-1 to TRBJ2-3, with D perhaps being TRBD1 or TRBD2 (6 bases each). The CDR3 covers 14 residues. Trimming took off 7 bases at V and 5 bases at J, with 17 bases between the two ends. Germline loops: CDR1 SGHRS, CDR2 YFSETQ.